The 11 T cell receptor beta chains given below trace back to one sample, sequenced in a study of T cell changes during pregnancy in multiple sclerosis. Sequencing was performed with immunoSEQ multiplex PCR; in TCRdb, only in-frame clones are kept and a portion is missing. The repertoire holds 25,000 to 40,000 clones, with roughly 90% as singletons. The sample was CD8+ T cells from peripheral blood mononuclear cells, taken before pregnancy. The receptors were sampled from a female donor with multiple sclerosis, enrolled in a pregnancy study.

This chain joins TRBV7-2 and TRBJ2-2; D perhaps matches TRBD2 (5 bases). The germline V gene encodes CDR1 SGHTA and CDR2 FQGNSA. Trimming cost V 11 bases and J 0 bases, with 16 bases left between them. CDR3 length: 15 residues. CDR3 in DNA: TGTGCCCGGGCTGGAGGCAACACGAACACCGGGGAGCTGTTTTTT. Protein: CARAGGNTNTGELFF.

This clone was seen once. The chain is built from TRBV4-1 and TRBJ1-1, with D tentatively TRBD1 (5 bases). CDR3 length: 14 residues. The ends were cut back, 1 base at V and 8 bases at J, with 14 bases in the middle. Germline V gives CDR1 MGHRA, CDR2 YSYEKL. The CDR3 DNA reads as TGCGCCAGCAGCCAAGGCTATCCAGGGCCCGAAGCTTTCTTT. Translation: CASSQGYPGPEAFF.

The chain couples TRBV5-6 to TRBJ2-3; the match to TRBD2 covers 11 bases. V lost 0 bases and J lost 0; bases outside the gene matches: 6. The CDR3 consists of 18 residues. CDR1 and CDR2 from the germline V gene are SGHDT and YYEEEE. CDR3 coding DNA: TGTGCCAGCAGCTTGGGTACTAGCGGGAGTGTTAGCACAGATACGCAGTATTTT. Protein: CASSLGTSGSVSTDTQYF.

The V call is TRBV2, the J call TRBJ1-2; 10 bases are a match to TRBD1. The trim removed 4 bases at V and 4 bases at J, leaving 6 bases unmatched. Germline CDR1 and CDR2: SNHLY and FYNNEI. This CDR3 has 15 residues. CDR3 in amino acids: CASSGGTGDTYGYTF. CDR3 bases: TGTGCCAGCAGTGGGGGGACAGGGGACACCTATGGCTACACCTTC.

This clone was detected a few times. The gene calls are TRBV6-4 and TRBJ2-1; D might be TRBD1 (5 bases). This CDR3 is built from 14 residues. V lost 6 bases and J 6 bases, leaving 15 bases between the germline ends. Germline CDR1 is MRHNA and CDR2 is SNTAGT. The CDR3 sequence: CASSADSPGNEQFF. CDR3 DNA sequence: TGTGCCAGCAGCGCCGACAGCCCCGGCAATGAGCAGTTCTTC.

The chain combines TRBV11-1 with TRBJ2-3, with 7 bases lining up with TRBD2. The CDR3 is made up of 16 amino acids. Germline loops: CDR1 SGHAT, CDR2 FQDESV (reference sequence). With V trimmed by 4 bases and J by 2 bases, 9 bases remained unmatched. The CDR3 nucleotides are TGTGCCAGCAGCTCCCTGGGAGGGGAGTACACAGATACGCAGTATTTT. This gives the protein CASSSLGGEYTDTQYF.

This chain joins TRBV5-1 and TRBJ2-2, with 9 positions matching TRBD2. Germline V gene data show CDR1 as SGHRS and CDR2 as YFSETQ. The CDR3 consists of 15 residues. V trimming: 1 base; J trimming: 3 bases; junction bases outside the gene matches: 1. The CDR3 coding sequence is TGCGCCAGCAGCTTGCGGACTAGCGACACCGGGGAGCTGTTTTTT. Its translation is CASSLRTSDTGELFF.

The rearrangement joins TRBV30 to TRBJ2-5; 11 positions match TRBD1. CDR3 length equals 17 residues. Germline values: CDR1 GTSNPN, CDR2 SVGIG (reference sequence). Unmatched junction bases numbered 12, after V lost 1 base and J lost 5 bases. CDR3 amino acids: CAWSGVWRTGGRETQYF. Written as DNA, the CDR3 is TGTGCCTGGAGTGGGGTATGGCGGACAGGGGGCAGGGAGACCCAGTACTTC. The full variable domain, its missing parts supplied by reference TRBV30 and TRBJ2-5, is SQTIHQWPATLVQPVGSPLSLECTVEGTSNPNLYWYRQAAGRGLQLLFYSVGIGQISSEVPQNLSASRPQDRQFILSSKKLLLSDSGFYLCAWSGVWRTGGRETQYFGPGTRLLVL.

V usage is TRBV15 and J usage is TRBJ2-1, with 8 bases identical to TRBD2. V lost 5 bases to trimming and J lost 8 bases; unmatched junction nucleotides: 11. The germline CDR1 and CDR2 sequences are LNHNV and YYDKDF (reference sequence). CDR3 length: 15 residues. CDR3 nucleotides: TGTGCCACCAGCGGGGAAAGCGGGAGTAGGGATGAGCAGTTCTTC. It encodes CATSGESGSRDEQFF. Variable domain in full (rest from reference TRBV15 and TRBJ2-1): DAMVIQNPRYQVTQFGKPVTLSCSQTLNHNVMYWYQQKSSQAPKLLFHYYDKDFNNEADTPDNFQSRRPNTSFCFLDIRSPGLGDTAMYLCATSGESGSRDEQFFGPGTRLTVL.

CDR3: CASSEASGGRNYGYTF. The CDR3 DNA follows: TGTGCCAGCAGTGAAGCCTCCGGGGGGCGCAACTATGGCTACACCTTC. V usage is TRBV2 and J usage is TRBJ1-2; maybe TRBD1 (6 bases). Germline lookup yields CDR1 SNHLY and CDR2 FYNNEI. This CDR3 has 16 amino acids. V was pared by 0 bases and J by 2 bases, with 13 bases between.

The rearrangement joins TRBV10-2 to TRBJ2-3; 7 bases are shared with TRBD2. Trimming cost V 2 bases and J 4 bases; bases outside gene matches: 0. This CDR3 is 13 amino acids long. Germline values: CDR1 WSHSY, CDR2 SAAADI. The CDR3 region has the DNA TGCGCCAGCAGTGAGGGGGGGGCAGATACGCAGTATTTT. Translated: CASSEGGADTQYF.